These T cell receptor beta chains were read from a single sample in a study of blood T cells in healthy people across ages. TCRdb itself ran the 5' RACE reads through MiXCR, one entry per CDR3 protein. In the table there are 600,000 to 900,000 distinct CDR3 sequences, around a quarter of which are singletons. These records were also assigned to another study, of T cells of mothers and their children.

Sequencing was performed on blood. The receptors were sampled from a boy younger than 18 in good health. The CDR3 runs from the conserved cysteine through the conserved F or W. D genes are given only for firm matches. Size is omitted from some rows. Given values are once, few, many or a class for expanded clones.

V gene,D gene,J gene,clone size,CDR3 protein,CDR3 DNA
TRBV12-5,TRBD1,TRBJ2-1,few,CASGLAPTGWNEQFF,TGTGCTAGTGGTTTGGCCCCGACAGGGTGGAATGAGCAGTTCTTC
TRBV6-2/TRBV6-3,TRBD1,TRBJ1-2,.,CASRHPDRDLDYTF,TGTGCCAGCAGACATCCGGACAGGGACTTAGACTACACCTTC
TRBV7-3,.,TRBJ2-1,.,CASGYNGGESYNEQFF,TGTGCCAGCGGCTATAACGGAGGGGAGTCCTACAATGAGCAGTTCTTC
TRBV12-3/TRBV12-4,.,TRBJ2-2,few,CASSLPGRNTGELFF,TGTGCCAGCAGTCTCCCGGGACGCAACACCGGGGAGCTGTTTTTT
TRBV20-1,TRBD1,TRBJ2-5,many,CSVVAGTGGLETQYF,TGCAGTGTGGTAGCTGGGACAGGGGGCCTAGAGACCCAGTACTTC
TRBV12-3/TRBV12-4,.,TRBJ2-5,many,CASSPRGRETQYF,TGTGCCAGCAGCCCCCGGGGCCGGGAGACCCAGTACTTC
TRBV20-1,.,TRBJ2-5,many,CSAIRQGGHETQYF,TGCAGTGCTATCCGACAGGGAGGCCACGAGACCCAGTACTTC
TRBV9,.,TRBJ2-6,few,CASSVVGGPLSGANVLTF,TGTGCCAGCAGCGTAGTCGGGGGGCCCCTCTCTGGGGCCAACGTCCTGACTTTC
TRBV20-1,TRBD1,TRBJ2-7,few,CSARDRDRSPTEQYF,TGCAGTGCTAGAGATCGGGACAGGTCCCCCACCGAGCAGTACTTC
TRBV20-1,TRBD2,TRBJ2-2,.,CSARVAGYTGELFF,TGCAGTGCTAGAGTAGCGGGCTACACCGGGGAGCTGTTTTTT
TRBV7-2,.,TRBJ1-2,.,CASSRNRGLDHGYTF,TGTGCCAGCAGTCGCAACCGGGGCCTAGACCATGGCTACACCTTC
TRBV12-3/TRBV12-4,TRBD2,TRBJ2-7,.,CASNIAGGREQYF,TGTGCCAGCAATATAGCGGGGGGTCGCGAGCAGTACTTC
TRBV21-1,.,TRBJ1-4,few,CASSKRRGLVANEKLFF,TGTGCCAGCAGCAAACGGCGGGGGCTGGTAGCTAATGAAAAACTGTTTTTT
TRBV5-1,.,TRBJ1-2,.,CASSSGGASYGYTF,TGCGCCAGCAGCTCGGGAGGGGCCAGCTATGGCTACACCTTC
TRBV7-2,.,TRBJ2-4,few,CASSRGPKNIQYF,TGTGCCAGCAGTCGCGGTCCTAAAAACATTCAGTACTTC
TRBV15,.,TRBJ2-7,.,CATSRQTETYEQYF,TGTGCCACCAGCAGACAAACGGAGACCTACGAGCAGTACTTC
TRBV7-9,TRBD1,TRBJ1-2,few,CASSILDRGSGYTF,TGTGCCAGCAGCATATTGGACAGGGGCAGCGGCTACACCTTC
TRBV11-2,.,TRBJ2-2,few,CASSPGQGVPGSCFF,.